The text below deals with one T cell receptor beta chain. Its antigen remains unidentified. The data were taken from a study of T cell repertoires in cytomegalovirus infection. As for the study in general: It was the public TCR beta signatures that indicated both CMV infection and matching HLA type. Study outcomes and limitations: Predominance within the ex vivo response was attributable to HLA-C-restricted CMV-specific TCR beta clonotypes. Cumulative frequency (of public TCR beta family members) identified carriers of CMV plus the relevant HLA.

TCRdb ran MiXCR on the reads and lists one entry per CDR3 protein. The sample lists about 260,000 distinct CDR3 sequences; around 9% were seen once. The CDR3 length is 14 residues. Germline V CDR1 and CDR2: SGHRS, YFSETQ. Trimming took off 4 bases at V and 4 bases at J, with 14 bases between the two ends. This chain connects TRBV5-1 to TRBJ1-1; TRBD1 might be the D (5 bases). What was sequenced was PBMCs. This TCR derives from a human donor in good health (CMV status not recorded). Some clones in this sample may be carry-over from other donors' samples. The CDR3 is CASSRRGSSTEAFF. The CDR3 nucleotides read TGCGCCAGCAGCAGAAGGGGTTCCAGCACTGAAGCTTTCTTT.